This passage covers 20 T cell receptor beta chains from one sample sequenced in a study of coeliac disease. Only in-frame clones appear in the TCRdb table, and some are missing; sequencing was by immunoSEQ multiplex PCR. The table has about 3,400 clones, less than 85% seen once; the top ten hold approximately 14%. The sequencing input was intraepithelial lymphocytes from the gut. These receptor sequences come from a man younger than 35 with celiac disease on a gluten-free diet.

This chain connects TRBV30 to TRBJ2-5, with 16 bases fitting TRBD2. V dropped 8 bases and J dropped 5; count of bases not matched to a gene: 11. This CDR3 comprises 16 residues. The V gene's germline CDR1 is GTSNPN and CDR2 SVGIG (reference sequence). Here the CDR3 DNA reads TGTGCCCAGGAGGGACTAGCGGGGGGGCCTACCGAGACCCAGTACTTC. Translated, it gives CAQEGLAGGPTETQYF.

This clone turned up a few times. The V gene is TRBV6-5, the J gene TRBJ1-6; no firm D call. The germline V gene has CDR1 MNHEY and CDR2 SVGAGI. There are 14 residues in the CDR3. Trimming took off 7 bases at V and 7 bases at J, with 14 bases between the two ends. As DNA, the CDR3 is TGTGCCAGCATGTTACTATATGGGAATTCACCCCTCCACTTT. Translation: CASMLLYGNSPLHF.

The chain couples TRBV7-2 to TRBJ1-3; D remains unclear. Deletions cut 2 bases from V and 4 bases from J, with 9 bases between. The CDR3 length is 14 residues. Germline loops: CDR1 SGHTA, CDR2 FQGNSA. DNA of the CDR3: TGTGCCAGCAGCTTACCGAGTTACGGAAACACCATATATTTT. Encoded protein: CASSLPSYGNTIYF.

Within the sample, this clone is medium-sized. This chain links TRBV30 with TRBJ1-3, with D perhaps matching TRBD1 (6 bases). The CDR3 length is 14 residues. V gave up 7 bases and J gave up 0 bases, with 13 bases separating them. Germline V CDR1 and CDR2: GTSNPN, SVGIG (reference sequence). CDR3 sequence reads: CASSTGLSGNTIYF. As DNA, the CDR3 is TGTGCCTCCTCGACAGGACTCTCTGGAAACACCATATATTTT.

The V and J genes are TRBV7-2 and TRBJ1-2; a weak D match, TRBD1 (5 bases). Between the trimmed V and J ends, which lost 6 bases and 8 bases, there was a span of 10 bases. Germline lookup yields CDR1 SGHTA and CDR2 FQGNSA. The CDR3 runs to 11 residues. The CDR3 region has the DNA TGTGCCAGCAGTCCAGGGAACGGCTACACCTTC. As protein: CASSPGNGYTF.

The chain carries TRBV5-1 and TRBJ2-1; 7 bases fit TRBD1. V trimming: 2 bases; J trimming: 5 bases; junction bases outside the gene matches: 13. CDR3 length: 17 amino acids. Germline CDR1 SGHRS, CDR2 YFSETQ. The DNA for the CDR3 is TGCGCCAGCAGCTTCCGGCGAGGGGGCGGACTCAACAATGAGCAGTTCTTC. This translates into CASSFRRGGGLNNEQFF.

The chain combines TRBV2 with TRBJ2-7; D might be TRBD2 (6 bases). Germline V gene sequence: CDR1 SNHLY, CDR2 FYNNEI. The CDR3 covers 16 residues. The V and J ends lost 5 bases and 7 bases respectively, with 24 bases between them. The CDR3 region is CASSFSKSGDPREQYF. For the CDR3, the DNA is TGTGCCAGCAGTTTTTCCAAGTCGGGGGACCCTCGGGAGCAGTACTTC.

The J gene is TRBJ1-1, the V gene TRBV20-1; TRBD1 agrees at 8 bases. Trimming removed 5 bases from V and 6 bases from J; junction bases left unmatched: 2. Germline V gives CDR1 DFQATT, CDR2 SNEGSKA (reference sequence). The CDR3 has 11 amino acids. The CDR3 DNA reads as TGCAGTGCTCAGACAGGGGCTGAAGCTTTCTTT. Translation: CSAQTGAEAFF.

This sequence joins TRBV5-4 and TRBJ2-1; 9 positions match TRBD2. This CDR3 is built from 15 residues. Per the germline V gene, CDR1 is SGHNT and CDR2 is YYREEE (reference sequence). Unmatched junction bases numbered 7, after V lost 3 bases and J lost 6 bases. As DNA, the CDR3 is TGTGCCAGCAGCTCGCCCGGGACTAGCCTCAATGAGCAGTTCTTC. Residues: CASSSPGTSLNEQFF.

This clone was found once. The rearrangement joins TRBV15 to TRBJ2-2; 7 nucleotides align to TRBD1. Unmatched junction bases numbered 11, after V lost 2 bases and J lost 2 bases. Germline assignment: CDR1 LNHNV and CDR2 YYDKDF (reference sequence). This CDR3 comprises 18 residues. The CDR3, as DNA: TGTGCCACCAGCAGACCGGGTGAACAGGGGACAAACACCGGGGAGCTGTTTTTT. Translated, it gives CATSRPGEQGTNTGELFF.

This sequence joins TRBV4-2 and TRBJ1-2; D call uncertain. Germline CDR1 is LGHNA and CDR2 is YNFKEQ. Trimming took 4 bases from V and 5 from J, leaving 17 bases between them. This CDR3 is 15 amino acids long. CDR3: CASSRGLRSDYGYTF. CDR3 bases: TGTGCCAGCAGCCGAGGGCTCAGGTCGGATTATGGCTACACCTTC.

This clone was observed a single time. The rearrangement links TRBV7-3 to TRBJ1-6; 7 bases agree with TRBD1. Losses at the gene ends were 4 bases for V and 3 bases for J; bases not matched to a gene: 6. Germline CDR1 and CDR2: SGHTA and FQGTGA. This CDR3 has 16 amino acids. The CDR3 loop reads CASSSQGGFYNSPLHF. The CDR3 DNA is TGTGCCAGCAGCTCCCAGGGGGGCTTCTATAATTCACCCCTCCACTTT.

CDR3 in amino acids: CASSAPGSAYEQYF. The CDR3 bases are TGTGCCAGCAGTGCCCCCGGCAGCGCCTACGAGCAGTACTTC. This rearrangement joins TRBV6-1 to TRBJ2-7; D remains ambiguous. The CDR3 is 14 amino acids. CDR1 and CDR2 from the germline V gene are MNHNS and SASEGT. V lost 4 bases to trimming and J lost 2 bases, with 12 bases between them.

This chain uses TRBV4-3 with TRBJ2-2; possible D gene TRBD1, 5 bases. This CDR3 is built from 18 residues. Per the germline V gene, CDR1 is LGHNA and CDR2 is YSLEER. The germline V and J ends were trimmed by 0 bases and 4 bases, with 18 bases remaining between them. This CDR3 is CASSQEVMRRRGTGELFF. DNA of the CDR3: TGCGCCAGCAGCCAAGAGGTTATGAGGAGAAGGGGCACCGGGGAGCTGTTTTTT.

The gene calls are TRBV6-5 and TRBJ2-7, with TRBD1 as a possible D gene (5 bases). The CDR3 is made up of 15 amino acids. Germline loops: CDR1 MNHEY, CDR2 SVGAGI. The V end lost 2 bases, the J end lost 2 bases, and 13 bases lay between the germline ends. This chain's CDR3 is CASSYRTPQAYEQYF. The CDR3 nucleotides read TGTGCCAGCAGTTACCGGACACCACAAGCCTACGAGCAGTACTTC.

This sequence joins TRBV18 and TRBJ1-1; 9 bases fit TRBD1. CDR1 is KGHSH and CDR2 is LQKENI in the germline V gene. The CDR3 totals 17 residues. The trim removed 5 bases at V and 0 bases at J, leaving 10 bases unmatched. The CDR3 region has the DNA TGTGCCAGCTCAGCCGGGACAGGGAGGGGGATGAACACTGAAGCTTTCTTT. Amino acid sequence: CASSAGTGRGMNTEAFF.

The CDR3 is CASIPQGMNTEAFF. CDR3 coding DNA: TGTGCCAGTATCCCACAGGGCATGAACACTGAAGCTTTCTTT. This chain joins TRBV19 and TRBJ1-1; D perhaps matches TRBD1 (6 bases). V was trimmed by 7 bases and J by 0 bases, leaving 12 bases between them. The CDR3 spans 14 residues. Germline CDR1 reads LNHDA; CDR2 reads SQIVND (reference sequence).

The chain combines TRBV4-3 with TRBJ2-7, with 11 bases lining up with TRBD2. Germline lookup yields CDR1 LGHNA and CDR2 YSLEER. V gave up 0 bases and J gave up 3 bases; unmatched junction bases: 1. The CDR3 extends over 15 amino acids. The CDR3 nucleotides are TGCGCCAGCAGCCAAGAGGGACTAGCGGTCTACGAGCAGTACTTC. Its protein product is CASSQEGLAVYEQYF.

Relative to its sample, this clone is medium-sized (0.01 to 0.1%). V is TRBV14 and J is TRBJ1-3, with D unclear. V shed 5 bases and J shed 0 bases, with 11 bases lying between them. The length of the CDR3 is 15 residues. Germline values: CDR1 SGHDN, CDR2 FVKESK. In DNA form, the CDR3 reads TGTGCCAGCAGCATTACTGGAGGCTCTGGAAACACCATATATTTT. The encoded protein is CASSITGGSGNTIYF.

The chain carries TRBV18 and TRBJ1-1; D gene ambiguous. Germline loops: CDR1 KGHSH, CDR2 LQKENI. The CDR3 is made up of 14 amino acids. The V end was cut by 0 bases, the J end by 3 bases, with 8 bases between. The CDR3 region has the DNA TGTGCCAGCTCACCACCCTCGGGATACACTGAAGCTTTCTTT. Its protein is CASSPPSGYTEAFF.